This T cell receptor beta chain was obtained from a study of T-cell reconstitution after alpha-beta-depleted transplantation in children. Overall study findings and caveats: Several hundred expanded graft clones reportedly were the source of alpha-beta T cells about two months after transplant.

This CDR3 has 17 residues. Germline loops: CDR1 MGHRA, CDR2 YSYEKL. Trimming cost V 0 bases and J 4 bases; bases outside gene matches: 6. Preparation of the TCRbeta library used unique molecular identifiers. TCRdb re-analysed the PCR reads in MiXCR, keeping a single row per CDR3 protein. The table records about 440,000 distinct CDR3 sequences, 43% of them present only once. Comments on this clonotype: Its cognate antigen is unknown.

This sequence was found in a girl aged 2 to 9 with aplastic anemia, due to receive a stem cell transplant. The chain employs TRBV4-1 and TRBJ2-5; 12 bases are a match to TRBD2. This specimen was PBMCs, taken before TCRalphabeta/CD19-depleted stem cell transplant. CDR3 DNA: TGCGCCAGCAGCCAAGACCTGCTGACTAGCGGGAGAGAGACCCAGTACTTC. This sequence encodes CASSQDLLTSGRETQYF.